This T cell receptor (beta chain) was profiled in a study of T cell responses to AZD1222 COVID-19 vaccine. Unmatched junction bases numbered 7, after V lost 1 base and J lost 3 bases. The CDR3 is 17 residues long. Germline lookup yields CDR1 LGHDT and CDR2 YNNKEL (reference sequence). Assay used: immunoSEQ multiplex PCR; TCRdb lists only in-frame clones, some missing. The profile shows some 130,000 clones, approximately 85% of them singletons. The chain is built from TRBV3-1 (or the pseudogene TRBV3-2) and TRBJ1-3; 9 bases agree with TRBD1. This receptor was identified in an adult who received the MenACWY meningococcal vaccine as a control. The specimen was peripheral blood, collected 28 days after the second dose of the MenACWY control vaccine. The CDR3 sequence: CASSQGVQGAVGNTIYF. For the CDR3, the DNA is TGTGCCAGCAGCCAAGGAGTACAGGGGGCGGTTGGAAACACCATATATTTT.